These 18 T cell receptor beta chains were all obtained from the same sample, sequenced in a study of T cell responses to AZD1222 COVID-19 vaccine. Clones were sequenced by immunoSEQ multiplex PCR, and TCRdb holds only the in-frame ones, with some missing. This table has 110,000 to 150,000 clones, around 92% appearing once. Source: peripheral blood, taken 28 days after the second AZD1222 dose. Source of these receptors: an adult who received the AZD1222 COVID-19 vaccine.

This clone was observed once. The gene calls are TRBV11-2 and TRBJ2-7; D possibly corresponds to TRBD1 (6 bases). The CDR3 length is 14 residues. Trimming shortened V by 1 base and J by 4 bases, and 11 bases separated the two germline ends. Germline assignment: CDR1 SGHAT and CDR2 FQNNGV. The CDR3 sequence is CASSLVGGQYEQYF. CDR3 DNA: TGTGCCAGCAGCTTAGTTGGGGGCCAATACGAGCAGTACTTC.

The chain carries TRBV7-2 and TRBJ1-5; maybe TRBD1 (5 bases). Trimming removed 2 bases at V and 10 bases at J, with 18 bases between. This CDR3 has 15 residues. Germline V gene data show CDR1 as SGHTA and CDR2 as FQGNSA. Here the CDR3 reads CASSLSLRAQGPQHF. CDR3 DNA: TGTGCCAGCAGCTTAAGTTTGCGGGCCCAGGGACCCCAGCATTTT. Drawing the rest from reference TRBV7-2 and TRBJ1-5, the complete variable domain is GAGVSQSPSNKVTEKGKDVELRCDPISGHTALYWYRQSLGQGLEFLIYFQGNSAPDKSGLPSDRFSAERTGGSVSTLTIQRTQQEDSAVYLCASSLSLRAQGPQHFGDGTRLSIL.

V is TRBV10-3 and J is TRBJ2-1, with a tentative D call TRBD2 (6 bases). Germline-derived CDR1 and CDR2 are ENHRY and SYGVKD. CDR3 length equals 16 residues. Trimming removed 6 bases from V and 6 bases from J, with 21 bases in between. CDR3 sequence reads: CAISFPGTPGLNEQFF. Here the CDR3 DNA reads TGTGCCATCAGCTTCCCCGGGACTCCCGGCCTCAATGAGCAGTTCTTC.

The chain is built from TRBV3-1 (or the pseudogene TRBV3-2) and TRBJ1-5, with a tentative D call TRBD1 (5 bases). V was pared by 6 bases and J by 4 bases, with 16 bases between. The CDR3 length is 15 residues. Germline V lookup: CDR1 LGHDT, CDR2 YNNKEL (reference sequence). The DNA for the CDR3 is TGTGCCAGCAGTCACGGCCCGGGACCTAATCAGCCCCAGCATTTT. Protein product: CASSHGPGPNQPQHF.

V is TRBV10-3 and J is TRBJ2-3; D gene unclear. The CDR3 sequence is 14 residues long. Per germline, CDR1 ENHRY and CDR2 SYGVKD. V was pared by 2 bases and J by 1 base, with 7 bases between. The CDR3 sequence is CAISEADGTDTQYF. Here the CDR3 DNA reads TGTGCCATCAGTGAGGCAGACGGCACAGATACGCAGTATTTT.

The V call is TRBV7-2, the J call TRBJ2-7; TRBD2 aligns across 7 bases. Germline V gives CDR1 SGHTA, CDR2 FQGNSA. The CDR3 spans 13 residues. V lost 2 bases and J lost 7; bases outside the gene matches: 5. CDR3 nucleotides: TGTGCCAGCAGCTTATGGGCTAGCGGAGAGCAGTACTTC. This codes for CASSLWASGEQYF. Based on the CDR3 plus reference TRBV7-2 and TRBJ2-7, the full variable domain is GAGVSQSPSNKVTEKGKDVELRCDPISGHTALYWYRQSLGQGLEFLIYFQGNSAPDKSGLPSDRFSAERTGGSVSTLTIQRTQQEDSAVYLCASSLWASGEQYFGPGTRLTVT.

The CDR3 is CASSQSGLETYTQYF. The CDR3 bases are TGTGCCAGCAGCCAAAGTGGACTCGAAACCTATACGCAGTATTTT. The genes are TRBV6-6 and TRBJ2-3; possibly TRBD2 for D (5 bases). Trimming stripped 6 bases from V and 7 bases from J, with 20 bases between. Germline CDR1 and CDR2: MNHNY and SVGAGI (reference sequence). The CDR3 loop spans 15 amino acids.

This rearrangement joins TRBV11-2 to TRBJ2-3, with TRBD2 matching 9 bases. Germline V lookup: CDR1 SGHAT, CDR2 FQNNGV. V lost 7 bases to trimming and J lost 6 bases; unmatched junction nucleotides: 11. The CDR3 contains 15 residues. CDR3 sequence (DNA): TGTGCCAGCACCGCGGCTAGCGGGAAGACGGATACGCAGTATTTT. Its translation: CASTAASGKTDTQYF. The variable domain in full, completed from reference TRBV11-2 and TRBJ2-3, reads EAGVAQSPRYKIIEKRQSVAFWCNPISGHATLYWYQQILGQGPKLLIQFQNNGVVDDSQLPKDRFSAERLKGVDSTLKIQPAKLEDSAVYLCASTAASGKTDTQYFGPGTRLTVL.

This rearrangement joins TRBV3-1 (or the pseudogene TRBV3-2) to TRBJ2-5; tentatively, D is TRBD1 or TRBD2 (5 bases each). V shed 5 bases and J shed 4 bases, with 11 bases lying between them. The germline CDR1 and CDR2 sequences are LGHDT and YNNKEL (reference sequence). CDR3 length equals 13 residues. The CDR3 DNA is TGTGCCAGCAGCTCGACTGGGGGAGAGACCCAGTACTTC. It encodes CASSSTGGETQYF.

V usage is TRBV7-6 and J usage is TRBJ2-7; 9 bases align to TRBD1. Germline V gives CDR1 SGHVS, CDR2 FNYEAQ. The CDR3 loop spans 16 amino acids. J gave up 2 bases and V 2 bases, and 7 bases lay outside the gene matches. The CDR3 loop reads CASSLFSGQGAYEQYF. The CDR3 DNA is TGTGCCAGCAGCTTATTCTCGGGACAGGGTGCCTACGAGCAGTACTTC.

The rearrangement links TRBV7-2 to TRBJ1-2; 11 bases line up with TRBD1. V shed 6 bases, J shed 8 bases, and the junction held 8 bases outside the gene matches. Germline V lookup: CDR1 SGHTA, CDR2 FQGNSA. The CDR3 extends over 14 amino acids. Written as DNA, the CDR3 is TGTGCCAGCAGTCCCGGGACAGGGGGGTTAGGCTACACCTTC. Translation: CASSPGTGGLGYTF.

The J gene is TRBJ1-1, the V gene TRBV18, with 7 bases fitting TRBD1. This CDR3 spans 13 amino acids. The germline CDR1 and CDR2 sequences are KGHSH and LQKENI. Losses at the gene ends were 0 bases for V and 7 bases for J; bases not matched to a gene: 2. CDR3 region: CASSPPRTGEAFF. CDR3 DNA sequence: TGTGCCAGCTCACCACCAAGGACAGGTGAAGCTTTCTTT.

The rearrangement links TRBV6-1 to TRBJ1-4; D gene uncertain. The CDR3 loop spans 15 amino acids. Germline V gives CDR1 MNHNS, CDR2 SASEGT. Trimming removed 3 bases from V and 4 bases from J, with 12 bases in between. The DNA of the CDR3 is TGTGCCAGCAGTGAGTCATGGGCCCTTAATGAAAAACTGTTTTTT. Protein product: CASSESWALNEKLFF.

The J gene is TRBJ2-2, the V gene TRBV7-2, with D possibly TRBD2 on 6 matching bases. CDR1 and CDR2 (germline): SGHTA, FQGNSA. Trimming stripped 4 bases from V and 9 bases from J, with 12 bases between. The CDR3 contains 13 residues. CDR3 sequence reads: CASSSGTPRELFF. The CDR3, as DNA: TGTGCCAGCAGCTCTGGGACTCCCAGGGAGCTGTTTTTT.

The V call is TRBV27, the J call TRBJ2-7; TRBD2 is a possible D gene (5 bases). V was shortened by 4 bases and J by 6 bases, with 22 bases between the two germline ends. Germline-derived CDR1 and CDR2 are MNHEY and SMNVEV (reference sequence). The CDR3 contains 16 residues. The DNA for the CDR3 is TGTGCCAGCAGTTCTTCCCGCGTCGGACTGGCCGCCGAGCAGTACTTC. Its translation: CASSSSRVGLAAEQYF.

The table lists this clone with a count of one. This rearrangement joins TRBV2 to TRBJ2-7; 7 positions agree with TRBD1. With V trimmed by 7 bases and J by 6 bases, 12 bases remained unmatched. Germline V gene data show CDR1 as SNHLY and CDR2 as FYNNEI. The CDR3 spans 14 residues. DNA for the CDR3: TGTGCCAGCATGAGGACAGGCCGATCGACCGAGCAGTACTTC. It yields the protein CASMRTGRSTEQYF.

The genes are TRBV19 and TRBJ1-5, with a tentative D call TRBD1 (5 bases). CDR1 and CDR2 (germline): LNHDA, SQIVND (reference sequence). This CDR3 is 14 amino acids long. Trimming removed 3 bases at V and 3 bases at J, with 9 bases between. The CDR3 here is CASSIPRDNQPQHF. The CDR3 DNA is TGTGCCAGTAGTATTCCCAGGGACAATCAGCCCCAGCATTTT. Full variable domain (missing parts from reference TRBV19 and TRBJ1-5): DGGITQSPKYLFRKEGQNVTLSCEQNLNHDAMYWYRQDPGQGLRLIYYSQIVNDFQKGDIAEGYSVSREKKESFPLTVTSAQKNPTAFYLCASSIPRDNQPQHFGDGTRLSIL.

The V gene is TRBV19, the J gene TRBJ2-1; D not resolved. V was shortened by 6 bases and J by 6 bases, with 15 bases between the two germline ends. Germline V lookup: CDR1 LNHDA, CDR2 SQIVND (reference sequence). This CDR3 contains 14 residues. In DNA, the CDR3 is TGTGCCAGTAGCCACCCCCGACGGAGCAATGAGCAGTTCTTC. Amino acids: CASSHPRRSNEQFF.